This TCR beta chain was captured by sequencing in a study of identifying expanded T cells in peripheral blood. The V end lost 3 bases, the J end lost 7 bases, and 7 bases lay between the germline ends. The CDR3 has 13 amino acids. CDR1 and CDR2 from the germline V gene are MNHEY and SMNVEV (reference sequence). General study points: Approximately two-week clone count variance significantly increased as total template count grew.

Data came from immunoSEQ multiplex PCR; TCRdb stores just in-frame clones and leaves some out. The sample consists of 120,000 or so clones, 84% of them appearing once. Worth noting for this clone: Its antigen is undetermined.

During the collection period, no donor immune events like infections were recorded. The sequenced sample consisted of blood. This sequence originates from a person aged 18-69 years in good health. The rearrangement joins TRBV27 to TRBJ1-6; D perhaps matches TRBD1 (5 bases). CDR3 nucleotides: TGTGCCAGCAGTTTGGGGGGGAATTCACCCCTCCACTTT. This sequence encodes CASSLGGNSPLHF.